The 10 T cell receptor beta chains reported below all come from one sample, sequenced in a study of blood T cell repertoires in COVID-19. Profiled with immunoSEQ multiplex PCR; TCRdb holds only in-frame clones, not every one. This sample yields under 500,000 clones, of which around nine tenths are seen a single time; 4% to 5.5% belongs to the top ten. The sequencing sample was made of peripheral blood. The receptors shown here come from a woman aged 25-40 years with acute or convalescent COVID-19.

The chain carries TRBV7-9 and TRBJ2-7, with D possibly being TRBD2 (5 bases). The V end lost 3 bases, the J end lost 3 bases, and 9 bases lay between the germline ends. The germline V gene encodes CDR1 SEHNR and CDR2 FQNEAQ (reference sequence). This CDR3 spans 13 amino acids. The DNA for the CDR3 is TGTGCCAGCAGCTTTGGCAGCGGCTACGAGCAGTACTTC. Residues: CASSFGSGYEQYF.

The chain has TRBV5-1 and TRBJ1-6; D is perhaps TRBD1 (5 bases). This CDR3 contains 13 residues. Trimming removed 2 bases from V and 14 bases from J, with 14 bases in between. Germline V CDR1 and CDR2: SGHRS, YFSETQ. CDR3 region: CASSFDLRDSLHF. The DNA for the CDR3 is TGCGCCAGCAGCTTTGACTTAAGGGACTCCCTCCACTTT.

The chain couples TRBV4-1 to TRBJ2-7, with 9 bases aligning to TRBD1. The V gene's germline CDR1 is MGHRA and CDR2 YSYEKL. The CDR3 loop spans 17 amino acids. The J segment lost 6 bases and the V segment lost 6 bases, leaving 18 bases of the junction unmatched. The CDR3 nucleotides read TGCGCCAGCAGTCCCGCCTGGTTCCCCGGGACAGGGAGCGAGCAGTACTTC. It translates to CASSPAWFPGTGSEQYF.

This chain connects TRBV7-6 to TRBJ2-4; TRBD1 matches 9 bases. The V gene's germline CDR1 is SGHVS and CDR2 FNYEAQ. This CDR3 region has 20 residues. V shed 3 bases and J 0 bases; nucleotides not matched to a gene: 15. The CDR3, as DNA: TGTGCCAGCAGCTTGGAGTCGAGGGGGACAGGGAACTTAGCCAAAAACATTCAGTACTTC. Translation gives CASSLESRGTGNLAKNIQYF.

The CDR3 reads CASSVAPQGAEQYF. CDR3 sequence (DNA): TGTGCCAGCAGCGTAGCCCCCCAGGGGGCCGAGCAGTACTTC. The rearrangement links TRBV9 to TRBJ2-7; 8 bases map to TRBD1. CDR3 length equals 14 residues. Per the germline V gene, CDR1 is SGDLS and CDR2 is YYNGEE. J gave up 6 bases and V 0 bases, and 5 bases lay outside the gene matches.

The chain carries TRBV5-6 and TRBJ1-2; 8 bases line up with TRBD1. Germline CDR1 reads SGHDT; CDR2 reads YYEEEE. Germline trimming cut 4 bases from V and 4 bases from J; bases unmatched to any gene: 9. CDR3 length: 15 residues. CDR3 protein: CASSLYDRGGYGYTF. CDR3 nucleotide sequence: TGTGCCAGCAGCCTATACGACAGGGGAGGCTATGGCTACACCTTC.

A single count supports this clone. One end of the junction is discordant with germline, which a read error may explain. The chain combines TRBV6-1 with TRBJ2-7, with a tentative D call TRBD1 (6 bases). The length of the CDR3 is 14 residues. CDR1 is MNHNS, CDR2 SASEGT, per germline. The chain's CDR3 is CASREEGHSYEQYF. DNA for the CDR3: TGTGCCAGCAGGGAAGAGGGACATAGTTACGAGCAGTACTTC.

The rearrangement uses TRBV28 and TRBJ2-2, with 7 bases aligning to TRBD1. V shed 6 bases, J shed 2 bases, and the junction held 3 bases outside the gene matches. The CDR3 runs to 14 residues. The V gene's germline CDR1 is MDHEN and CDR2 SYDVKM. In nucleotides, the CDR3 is TGTGCCAGCAGGCACAGGGGAAACACCGGGGAGCTGTTTTTT. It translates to CASRHRGNTGELFF.

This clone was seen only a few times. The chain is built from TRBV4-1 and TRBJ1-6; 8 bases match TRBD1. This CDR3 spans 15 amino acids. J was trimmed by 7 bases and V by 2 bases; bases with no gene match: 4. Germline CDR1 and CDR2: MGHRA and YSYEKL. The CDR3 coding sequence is TGCGCCAGCAGCCAATTACAGGGGGACAATTCACCCCTCCACTTT. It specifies CASSQLQGDNSPLHF.

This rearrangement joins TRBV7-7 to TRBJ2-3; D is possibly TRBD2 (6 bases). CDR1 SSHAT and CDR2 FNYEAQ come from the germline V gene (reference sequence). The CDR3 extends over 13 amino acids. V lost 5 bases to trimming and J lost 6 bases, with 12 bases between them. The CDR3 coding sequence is TGTGCCAGCAGCGTAGGAGGGTATGATACGCAGTATTTT. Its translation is CASSVGGYDTQYF.